The 2 T cell receptor beta chains below all came from one sample that was sequenced in a study of shared clonotypes between healthy human individuals. Using immunoSEQ multiplex PCR, the repertoire was profiled, and TCRdb retains in-frame clones only, with some absent. The data show hundreds of thousands of clones, 98% seen once. Naive CD8 cells lacked CD45RO, underwent positive selection for CCR7 and left out terminally differentiated effector memory CD45RA+ cells. The specimen was naive CD8+ T cells sorted from blood. The receptors were sampled from a man aged 25 to 40 in good health.

This rearrangement joins TRBV7-9 to TRBJ2-1; D possibly corresponds to TRBD2 (5 bases). Germline CDR1 and CDR2: SEHNR and FQNEAQ (reference sequence). The CDR3 runs 15 residues. V lost 5 bases to trimming and J lost 0 bases, with 11 bases between them. The CDR3 here is CASSTGLSSYNEQFF. The CDR3 DNA reads as TGTGCCAGCAGCACTGGACTTAGCTCCTACAATGAGCAGTTCTTC.

This clone was observed once. The chain recombines TRBV27 with TRBJ2-3; D is uncertain. Germline V gives CDR1 MNHEY, CDR2 SMNVEV (reference sequence). With 7 bases removed from V and 0 bases from J, the gap between germline ends came to 17 bases. CDR3 size: 16 residues. The CDR3 nucleotides are TGTGCCAGCACCGACATAGGGTTAACTAGCACAGATACGCAGTATTTT. It is translated as CASTDIGLTSTDTQYF.